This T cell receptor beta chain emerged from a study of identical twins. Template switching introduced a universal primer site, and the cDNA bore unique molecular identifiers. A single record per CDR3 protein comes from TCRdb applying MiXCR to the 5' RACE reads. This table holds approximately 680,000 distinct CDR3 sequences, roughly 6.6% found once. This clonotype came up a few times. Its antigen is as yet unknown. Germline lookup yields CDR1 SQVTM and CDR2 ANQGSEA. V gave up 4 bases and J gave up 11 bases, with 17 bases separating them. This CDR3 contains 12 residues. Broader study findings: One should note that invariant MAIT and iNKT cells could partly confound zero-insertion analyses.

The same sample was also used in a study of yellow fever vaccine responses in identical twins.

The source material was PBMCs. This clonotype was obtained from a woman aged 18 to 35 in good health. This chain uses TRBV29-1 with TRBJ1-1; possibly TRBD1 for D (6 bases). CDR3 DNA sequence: TGCAGCGTTGTGTTTAGCGGGGGGCGTGCTTTCTTT. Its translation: CSVVFSGGRAFF.